Listed below are T cell receptor beta chains from one sample, sequenced in a study of T cell repertoires in cytomegalovirus infection. MiXCR was run by TCRdb on the reads, yielding one entry per CDR3 protein. The sample shows about 920,000 distinct CDR3 sequences, roughly 30% of them seen only once. These receptors lack a known antigen. The material was cultured CD8+ T cells from PBMCs, obtained from culture after CMV antigen stimulation. These receptors were collected from a human donor in good health (CMV status not recorded). Some clones in this sample may be carry-over from other donors' samples. Both conserved end residues are part of each CDR3. A D gene is named only where the DNA matches it firmly. Where a row states a size, it is once, few, many or the class of an expanded clone; other rows omit it.

abundance: NA; v_gene: TRBV9; d_gene: NA; j_gene: TRBJ2-1; CDR3aa: CASSVGGKADNEQFF; CDR3nt: TGTGCCAGCAGCGTAGGAGGGAAGGCCGACAATGAGCAGTTCTTC
abundance: NA; v_gene: TRBV27; d_gene: NA; j_gene: TRBJ1-6; CDR3aa: CASSWGSAGEAPLHF; CDR3nt: TGTGCCAGCAGTTGGGGGTCTGCGGGGGAGGCACCCCTCCACTTT
abundance: few; v_gene: TRBV7-6; d_gene: NA; j_gene: TRBJ1-2; CDR3aa: CASSPRGGILYGYTF; CDR3nt: TGTGCCAGCAGCCCGCGAGGAGGCATCCTCTATGGCTACACCTTC
abundance: NA; v_gene: TRBV6-2/TRBV6-3; d_gene: NA; j_gene: TRBJ2-7; CDR3aa: CASSYSRGAYHEQYF; CDR3nt: TGTGCCAGCAGTTACTCGAGAGGTGCATACCACGAGCAGTACTTC
abundance: NA; v_gene: TRBV9; d_gene: TRBD1; j_gene: TRBJ2-7; CDR3aa: CASSPADRGYEQYF; CDR3nt: TGTGCCAGCAGCCCAGCGGACAGGGGGTACGAGCAGTACTTC
abundance: NA; v_gene: TRBV4-1; d_gene: TRBD1; j_gene: TRBJ2-3; CDR3aa: CASSRLGDRGPDTQYF; CDR3nt: TGCGCCAGCAGCCGACTGGGGGACAGGGGACCAGATACGCAGTATTTT
abundance: many; v_gene: TRBV7-2; d_gene: NA; j_gene: TRBJ2-5; CDR3aa: CASSLNPVQETQYF; CDR3nt: TGTGCCAGCAGCCTTAATCCGGTCCAAGAGACCCAGTACTTC
abundance: NA; v_gene: TRBV7-6; d_gene: TRBD1; j_gene: TRBJ1-1; CDR3aa: CASSLPPGGGSLNTEAFF; CDR3nt: TGTGCCAGCAGCTTACCGCCAGGGGGGGGGAGTTTGAACACTGAAGCTTTCTTT
abundance: NA; v_gene: TRBV7-9; d_gene: TRBD2; j_gene: TRBJ2-1; CDR3aa: CASSSGGPGYNEQFF; CDR3nt: TGTGCCAGCAGTAGCGGGGGGCCGGGATACAATGAGCAGTTCTTC
abundance: many; v_gene: TRBV7-2; d_gene: NA; j_gene: TRBJ2-1; CDR3aa: CASSLEIHNEQFF; CDR3nt: TGTGCCAGCAGCTTAGAGATTCACAATGAGCAGTTCTTC
abundance: few; v_gene: TRBV6-2/TRBV6-3; d_gene: NA; j_gene: TRBJ1-1; CDR3aa: CASSYPTTGNTEAFF; CDR3nt: TGTGCCAGCAGTTACCCCACGACAGGGAACACTGAAGCTTTCTTT
abundance: NA; v_gene: TRBV6-1; d_gene: NA; j_gene: TRBJ1-1; CDR3aa: CATRLTETNTEAFF; CDR3nt: TGTGCCACTCGTTTGACAGAGACGAACACTGAAGCTTTCTTT
abundance: once; v_gene: TRBV19; d_gene: TRBD2; j_gene: TRBJ2-5; CDR3aa: CAAGTSGPPETQYF; CDR3nt: TGTGCAGCCGGGACTAGCGGCCCCCCGGAGACCCAGTACTTC
abundance: NA; v_gene: TRBV7-7; d_gene: NA; j_gene: TRBJ2-1; CDR3aa: CASSLPGGAAEQFF; CDR3nt: TGTGCTAGCAGCTTGCCCGGCGGGGCAGCGGAGCAGTTCTTC
abundance: NA; v_gene: TRBV20-1; d_gene: NA; j_gene: TRBJ2-1; CDR3aa: CSARDPSSTEQFF; CDR3nt: TGCAGTGCTAGAGATCCTAGCTCCACCGAGCAGTTCTTC
abundance: few; v_gene: TRBV4-1; d_gene: NA; j_gene: TRBJ1-2; CDR3aa: CASSQDEGFSYTF; CDR3nt: TGCGCCAGCAGCCAAGACGAGGGTTTCAGCTACACCTTC
abundance: few; v_gene: TRBV7-8; d_gene: TRBD2; j_gene: TRBJ2-2; CDR3aa: CASSLSRFSSGGTGELFF; CDR3nt: TGTGCCAGCAGCTTATCACGTTTCTCTAGCGGGGGGACCGGGGAGCTGTTTTTT
abundance: NA; v_gene: TRBV6-5; d_gene: NA; j_gene: TRBJ1-2; CDR3aa: CASSYMGGRDGYTF; CDR3nt: TGTGCCAGCAGTTACATGGGTGGAAGGGATGGCTACACCTTC
abundance: NA; v_gene: TRBV4-1; d_gene: NA; j_gene: TRBJ2-2; CDR3aa: CASSQDGEASNTGELFF; CDR3nt: TGCGCCAGCAGCCAAGATGGAGAGGCTTCGAACACCGGGGAGCTGTTTTTT
abundance: NA; v_gene: TRBV27; d_gene: NA; j_gene: TRBJ1-2; CDR3aa: CASSLTASNYGYTF; CDR3nt: TGTGCCAGCAGTTTAACAGCTTCTAACTATGGCTACACCTTC
abundance: few; v_gene: TRBV27; d_gene: TRBD1; j_gene: TRBJ1-2; CDR3aa: CASRDSTGAAGYGYTF; CDR3nt: TGTGCCAGCAGGGACTCAACAGGGGCCGCGGGCTATGGCTACACCTTC
abundance: once; v_gene: TRBV7-9; d_gene: NA; j_gene: TRBJ2-3; CDR3aa: CASSPTDTDTQYF; CDR3nt: TGTGCCAGCAGCCCGACAGACACAGATACGCAGTATTTT
abundance: once; v_gene: TRBV27; d_gene: NA; j_gene: TRBJ1-1; CDR3aa: CASSSRPGPNTEAFF; CDR3nt: TGTGCCAGCAGTTCCCGACCCGGCCCTAACACTGAAGCTTTCTTT
abundance: NA; v_gene: TRBV5-1; d_gene: NA; j_gene: TRBJ1-1; CDR3aa: CASSLLRELNTEAFF; CDR3nt: TGCGCCAGCAGCCTCCTCAGGGAACTCAACACTGAAGCTTTCTTT
abundance: NA; v_gene: TRBV6-8; d_gene: NA; j_gene: TRBJ1-2; CDR3aa: CASSKGLLSPNYGYTF; CDR3nt: TGTGCCAGCAGTAAGGGACTTTTGTCCCCTAACTATGGCTACACCTTC
abundance: NA; v_gene: TRBV10-3; d_gene: NA; j_gene: TRBJ2-7; CDR3aa: CAISEFKDSYEQYF; CDR3nt: TGTGCCATCAGTGAGTTTAAGGATTCCTACGAGCAGTACTTC
abundance: NA; v_gene: TRBV29-1; d_gene: TRBD1; j_gene: TRBJ1-2; CDR3aa: CSVDGQGEDGYTF; CDR3nt: TGCAGCGTTGACGGACAGGGGGAGGATGGCTACACCTTC
abundance: NA; v_gene: TRBV5-4; d_gene: NA; j_gene: TRBJ1-2; CDR3aa: CASSRGDLSYGYTF; CDR3nt: TGTGCCAGCAGCCGGGGGGACTTAAGCTATGGCTACACCTTC
abundance: NA; v_gene: TRBV12-3/TRBV12-4; d_gene: NA; j_gene: TRBJ2-1; CDR3aa: CASSNRRDVLTMNQFF; CDR3nt: TGTGCCAGCAGTAATCGACGGGACGTACTTACAATGAACCAGTTCTTC
abundance: NA; v_gene: TRBV6-2/TRBV6-3; d_gene: TRBD2; j_gene: TRBJ2-1; CDR3aa: CASSYSTSGGDPYNEQFF; CDR3nt: TGTGCCAGCAGTTACTCAACTAGCGGGGGGGACCCCTACAATGAGCAGTTCTTC
abundance: few; v_gene: TRBV6-2/TRBV6-3; d_gene: NA; j_gene: TRBJ2-5; CDR3aa: CASNYGGAGPEETQYF; CDR3nt: TGTGCCAGCAACTACGGAGGGGCAGGTCCGGAAGAGACCCAGTACTTC
abundance: few; v_gene: TRBV6-2/TRBV6-3; d_gene: TRBD1; j_gene: TRBJ1-6; CDR3aa: CASSGTGSSPLHF; CDR3nt: TGTGCCAGCTCCGGGACAGGGAGTTCACCCCTCCACTTT
abundance: NA; v_gene: TRBV11-2; d_gene: NA; j_gene: TRBJ2-2; CDR3aa: CASSLLEYAGELFF; CDR3nt: TGTGCCAGCAGCTTACTAGAGTATGCCGGGGAGCTGTTTTTT
abundance: NA; v_gene: TRBV7-3; d_gene: NA; j_gene: TRBJ1-1; CDR3aa: CASSHIGGNTEAFF; CDR3nt: TGTGCCAGCAGCCACATAGGGGGGAACACTGAAGCTTTCTTT
abundance: NA; v_gene: TRBV20-1; d_gene: NA; j_gene: TRBJ2-1; CDR3aa: CSARDFTQDSYNEQFF; CDR3nt: TGCAGTGCTAGAGATTTTACCCAGGACAGCTACAATGAGCAGTTCTTC
abundance: once; v_gene: TRBV4-1; d_gene: TRBD2; j_gene: TRBJ2-2; CDR3aa: CASSRGTSGGYANTGELFF; CDR3nt: TGCGCCAGCAGCCGAGGGACTAGCGGGGGGTATGCGAACACCGGGGAGCTGTTTTTT
abundance: NA; v_gene: TRBV7-6; d_gene: TRBD1; j_gene: TRBJ1-5; CDR3aa: CASSTTGGDGQPQHF; CDR3nt: TGTGCCAGCAGTACCACAGGGGGTGATGGACAGCCCCAGCATTTT
abundance: NA; v_gene: TRBV6-2/TRBV6-3; d_gene: TRBD1; j_gene: TRBJ1-2; CDR3aa: CASTSGTGDHRGYGYTF; CDR3nt: TGTGCCAGCACATCCGGGACAGGGGACCACCGGGGCTATGGCTACACCTTC
abundance: NA; v_gene: TRBV5-5; d_gene: NA; j_gene: TRBJ1-6; CDR3aa: CASSLGTNEHF; CDR3nt: TGTGCCAGCAGCTTGGGGACAAACGAGCACTTT
abundance: NA; v_gene: TRBV6-2/TRBV6-3; d_gene: TRBD2; j_gene: TRBJ2-1; CDR3aa: CASSYRSGGTNGNEQFF; CDR3nt: TGTGCCAGCAGTTACCGTAGCGGGGGGACAAATGGCAATGAGCAGTTCTTC
abundance: once; v_gene: TRBV7-2; d_gene: NA; j_gene: TRBJ2-1; CDR3aa: CASSFLTDWNKQFF; CDR3nt: TGTGCCAGCAGCTTTTTAACGGATTGGAATAAGCAGTTCTTC
abundance: many; v_gene: TRBV12-3/TRBV12-4; d_gene: TRBD2; j_gene: TRBJ2-5; CDR3aa: CASTPPTSGVQETQYF; CDR3nt: TGTGCCAGCACCCCCCCGACTAGCGGAGTCCAAGAGACCCAGTACTTC
abundance: few; v_gene: TRBV2; d_gene: TRBD1; j_gene: TRBJ1-2; CDR3aa: CASSSESPIALTGVRGYTF; CDR3nt: TGTGCCAGCAGCAGTGAATCCCCAATAGCCCTGACAGGGGTGAGGGGCTACACCTTC
abundance: once; v_gene: TRBV2; d_gene: NA; j_gene: TRBJ1-3; CDR3aa: CASSEGASGNTIYF; CDR3nt: TGTGCCAGCAGTGAAGGGGCCTCTGGAAACACCATATATTTT
abundance: few; v_gene: TRBV12-5; d_gene: TRBD2; j_gene: TRBJ2-3; CDR3aa: CASGFIAGGGKMSPGTQYF; CDR3nt: TGTGCTAGTGGTTTTATAGCGGGGGGGGGCAAGATGTCCCCAGGGACGCAGTATTTT
abundance: few; v_gene: TRBV7-3; d_gene: TRBD2; j_gene: TRBJ2-4; CDR3aa: CASSPGTGGEVIQYF; CDR3nt: TGTGCCAGCAGCCCGGGGACCGGGGGGGAGGTCATTCAGTACTTC
abundance: few; v_gene: TRBV7-2; d_gene: NA; j_gene: TRBJ1-1; CDR3aa: CASSLMWGTEAFF; CDR3nt: TGTGCCAGCAGCTTAATGTGGGGCACTGAAGCTTTCTTT
abundance: NA; v_gene: TRBV7-8; d_gene: NA; j_gene: TRBJ2-1; CDR3aa: CASSSSPAASSYNEQFF; CDR3nt: TGTGCCAGCAGCTCGTCCCCGGCGGCTTCCTCCTACAATGAGCAGTTCTTC